The subject of this entry is one T cell receptor (beta chain). Its antigen is undetermined. This sample was included in a study of blood T cells in healthy people across ages. For the second PCR, which ran for about 7 to 11 cycles, a sample-barcoded 5' primer and a J-beta primer mix were used. TCRdb reprocessed the 5' RACE reads via MiXCR and lists one record per CDR3 protein. The table has around 600,000 distinct CDR3 sequences, less than 60% seen once; the top ten hold under 30%. Caucasian individuals from Russia who were healthy and aged roughly 6 to 95 acted as donors. Findings and limits, study-wide: Age showed a roughly linear inverse relationship with TCR beta diversity per million T cells.

The CDR3 totals 11 residues. Trimming took off 7 bases at V and 2 bases at J, with 8 bases between the two ends. The V gene's germline CDR1 is SQVTM and CDR2 ANQGSEA. Sample: blood. V gene TRBV29-1 combines with J gene TRBJ1-2; D is unresolved. This TCR was sampled from a man older than 75 in good health. The CDR3 region is CSGGSNYGYTF. The CDR3 DNA follows: TGCAGCGGTGGCAGCAACTATGGCTACACCTTC.